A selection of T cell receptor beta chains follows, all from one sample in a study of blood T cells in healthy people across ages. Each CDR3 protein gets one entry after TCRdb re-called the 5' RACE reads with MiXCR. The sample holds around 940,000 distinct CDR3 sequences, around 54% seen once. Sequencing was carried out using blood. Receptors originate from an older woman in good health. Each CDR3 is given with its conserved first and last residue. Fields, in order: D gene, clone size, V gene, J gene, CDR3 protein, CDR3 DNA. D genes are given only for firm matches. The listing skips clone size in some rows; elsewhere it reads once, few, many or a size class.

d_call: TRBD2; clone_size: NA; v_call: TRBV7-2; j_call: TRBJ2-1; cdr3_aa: CASSLQAGVPFF; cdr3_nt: TGTGCCAGCAGCCTTCAAGCGGGAGTACCGTTCTTC
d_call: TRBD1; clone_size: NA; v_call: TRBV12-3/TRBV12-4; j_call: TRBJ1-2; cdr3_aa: CASSLWTGANYGYTF; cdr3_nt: TGTGCCAGCAGTTTGTGGACAGGAGCTAACTATGGCTACACCTTC
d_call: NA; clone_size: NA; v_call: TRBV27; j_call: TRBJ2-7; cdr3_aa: CASSLNLLGDEQYF; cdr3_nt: TGTGCCAGCAGTTTAAATCTTCTAGGCGACGAGCAGTACTTC
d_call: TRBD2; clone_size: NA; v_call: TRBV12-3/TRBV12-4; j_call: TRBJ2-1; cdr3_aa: CASSSRTSGYNGQFF; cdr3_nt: TGTGCCAGCAGTTCCCGGACTAGCGGCTACAATGGGCAGTTCTTC
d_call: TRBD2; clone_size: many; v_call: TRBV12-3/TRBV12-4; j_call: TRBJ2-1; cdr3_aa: CASSLSGGRDNNQQFF; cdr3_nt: TGTGCCAGCAGTTTATCGGGCGGGAGAGATAACAATCAGCAGTTCTTC
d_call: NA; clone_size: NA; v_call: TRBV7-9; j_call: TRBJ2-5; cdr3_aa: CTSSLQAGPETQYF; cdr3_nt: TGTACCAGCAGCTTACAAGCAGGGCCAGAGACCCAGTACTTC
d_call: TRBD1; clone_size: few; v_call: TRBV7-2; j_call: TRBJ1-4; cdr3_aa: CASSLRDSFYEKLFF; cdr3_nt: TGTGCCAGCAGCTTAAGGGACAGTTTCTATGAAAAACTGTTTTTT
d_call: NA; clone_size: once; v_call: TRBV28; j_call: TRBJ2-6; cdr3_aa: CASYPGGSGANVLTF; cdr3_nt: TGTGCCAGCTACCCTGGGGGCTCTGGGGCCAACGTCCTGACTTTC
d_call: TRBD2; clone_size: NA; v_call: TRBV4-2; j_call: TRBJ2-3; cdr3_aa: CASSQATTSGRNNAAQYF; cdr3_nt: TGTGCCAGCAGCCAGGCGACGACTAGCGGGAGAAACAACGCTGCGCAGTATTTT
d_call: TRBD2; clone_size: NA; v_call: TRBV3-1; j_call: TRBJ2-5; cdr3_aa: CASSPREGVKETQYF; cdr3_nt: TGTGCCAGCAGCCCCCGGGAGGGAGTAAAGGAGACCCAGTACTTC
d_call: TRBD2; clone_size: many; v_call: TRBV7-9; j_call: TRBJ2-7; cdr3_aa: CASSFPTSGSDEQYF; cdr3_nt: TGTGCCAGCAGCTTCCCGACTAGCGGGAGCGACGAGCAGTACTTC
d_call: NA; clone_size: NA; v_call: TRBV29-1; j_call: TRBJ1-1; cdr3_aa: CSVGPSRGTEAFF; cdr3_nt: TGCAGCGTTGGACCTTCTCGAGGGACTGAAGCTTTCTTT
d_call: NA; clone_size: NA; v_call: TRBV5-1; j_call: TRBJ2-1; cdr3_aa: CASSGDTPYNEQFF; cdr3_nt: TGCGCCAGCAGCGGGGACACCCCCTACAATGAGCAGTTCTTC
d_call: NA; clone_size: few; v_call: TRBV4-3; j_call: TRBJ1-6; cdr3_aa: CASSQVGQKGPPLHF; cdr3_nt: TGCGCCAGCAGCCAAGTCGGACAGAAAGGCCCACCCCTCCACTTT
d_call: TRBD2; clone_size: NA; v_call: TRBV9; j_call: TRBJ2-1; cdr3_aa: CASRGLAEEGEQFF; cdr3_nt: TGTGCCAGCAGGGGACTAGCGGAGGAAGGTGAGCAGTTCTTC
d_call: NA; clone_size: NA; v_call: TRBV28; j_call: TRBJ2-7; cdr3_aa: CASRNFTGTYEQYF; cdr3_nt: TGTGCCAGCAGAAACTTTACAGGTACCTACGAGCAGTACTTC
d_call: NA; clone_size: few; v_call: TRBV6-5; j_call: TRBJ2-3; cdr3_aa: CASSRSNRHRDTQYF; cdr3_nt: TGTGCCAGCAGCCGCTCCAATCGACACCGGGATACGCAGTATTTT
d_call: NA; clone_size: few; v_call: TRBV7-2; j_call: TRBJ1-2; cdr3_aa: CASSLPGGGNYGYTF; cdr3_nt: TGTGCCAGCAGCTTACCGGGCGGCGGTAACTATGGCTACACCTTC
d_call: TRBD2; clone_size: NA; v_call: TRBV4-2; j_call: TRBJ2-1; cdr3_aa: CASSQDPSGGNEQFF; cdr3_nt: TGTGCCAGCAGCCAAGATCCTAGCGGAGGCAATGAGCAGTTCTTC